The subject of this entry is one TCR beta chain. Its target is not known. The sample belongs to a study of beta chain features in type 1 diabetes. Study observations and caveats: When Type 1 diabetes patients were examined, their TCRB CDR3s proved moderately but significantly shorter in all four CD4+ subsets. Among patients, naive, central memory and Treg TCRB repertoires appeared more similar than among healthy donors.

What was sequenced were expressed TCRB transcripts, since all of the isolated RNA had been reverse transcribed. When averaged, stem cell-like memory T cell samples yielded roughly 1 million reads. Clones were read by immunoSEQ multiplex PCR, and TCRdb kept only the in-frame ones, dropping some. Of tens of thousands of clones in the sample, roughly two thirds were seen once. The sequence came from a woman between 40 and 50 years old with type 1 diabetes. The sequenced sample was stem cell memory CD4+ T cells from blood.

The CDR3 coding sequence is TGCGCCAGCAGCGTGCCGGGACTAGCGGGGGGCACAGATACGCAGTATTTT. Translated, it gives CASSVPGLAGGTDTQYF. The J gene is TRBJ2-3, the V gene TRBV5-1; 14 bases are a match to TRBD2. The germline gives CDR1 SGHRS, CDR2 YFSETQ. Trimming removed 4 bases from V and 1 base from J; junction bases left unmatched: 5. The CDR3 consists of 17 residues.